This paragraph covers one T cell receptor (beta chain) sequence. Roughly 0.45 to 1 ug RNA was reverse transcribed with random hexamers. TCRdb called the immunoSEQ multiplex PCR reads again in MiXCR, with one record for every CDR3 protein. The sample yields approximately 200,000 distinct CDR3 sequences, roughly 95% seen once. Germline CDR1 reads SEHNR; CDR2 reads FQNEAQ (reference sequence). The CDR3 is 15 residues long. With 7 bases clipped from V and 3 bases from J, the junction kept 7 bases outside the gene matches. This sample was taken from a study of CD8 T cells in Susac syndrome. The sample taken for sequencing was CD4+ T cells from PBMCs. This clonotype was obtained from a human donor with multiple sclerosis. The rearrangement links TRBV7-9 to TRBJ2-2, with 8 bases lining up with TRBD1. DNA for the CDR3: TGTGCCAGCACCCGCGTGACAGGGGACACCGGGGAGCTGTTTTTT. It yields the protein CASTRVTGDTGELFF.